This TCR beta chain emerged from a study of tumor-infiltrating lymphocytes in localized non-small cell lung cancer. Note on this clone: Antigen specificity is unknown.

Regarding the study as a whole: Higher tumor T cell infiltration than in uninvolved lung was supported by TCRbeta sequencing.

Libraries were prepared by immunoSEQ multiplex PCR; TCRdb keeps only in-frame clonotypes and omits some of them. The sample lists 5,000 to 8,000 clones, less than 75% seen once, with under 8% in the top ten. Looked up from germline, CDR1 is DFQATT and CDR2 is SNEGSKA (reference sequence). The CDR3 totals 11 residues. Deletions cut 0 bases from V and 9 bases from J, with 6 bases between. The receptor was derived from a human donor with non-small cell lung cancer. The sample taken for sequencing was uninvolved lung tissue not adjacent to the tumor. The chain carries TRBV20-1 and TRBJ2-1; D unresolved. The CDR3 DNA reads TGCAGTGCTAGAGATGTCTCTGAGCAGTTCTTC. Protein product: CSARDVSEQFF.